These 8 T cell receptor beta chains share one sample of origin, sequenced in a study of blood T cell repertoires in COVID-19. The table came from immunoSEQ multiplex PCR; TCRdb's copy has only in-frame clones and leaves some out. The sample holds tens of thousands of clones, about 87% seen once. The specimen was peripheral blood. All receptors come from a man between 65 and 85 years old with acute or convalescent COVID-19.

The chain is built from TRBV7-2 and TRBJ2-3; the D gene is possibly TRBD1 (6 bases). The germline CDR1 and CDR2 sequences are SGHTA and FQGNSA. The CDR3 length is 12 residues. Trimming stripped 1 base from V and 8 bases from J, with 7 bases between. The CDR3 DNA sequence: TGTGCCAGCAGCTTAGAGGGGGTTACGCAGTATTTT. Amino acid sequence: CASSLEGVTQYF. The full variable domain, in which reference TRBV7-2 and TRBJ2-3 provide the parts outside the CDR3, is GAGVSQSPSNKVTEKGKDVELRCDPISGHTALYWYRQSLGQGLEFLIYFQGNSAPDKSGLPSDRFSAERTGGSVSTLTIQRTQQEDSAVYLCASSLEGVTQYFGPGTRLTVL.

The chain employs TRBV2 and TRBJ2-1; 7 bases align to TRBD2. The CDR3 is 17 residues long. From germline, CDR1 is SNHLY and CDR2 FYNNEI. Unmatched junction bases numbered 12, after V lost 6 bases and J lost 1 base. The CDR3 spells CASSELSSSGSYNEQFF. CDR3 sequence (DNA): TGTGCCAGCAGCGAACTGTCATCTAGCGGATCCTACAATGAGCAGTTCTTC.

This sequence joins TRBV9 and TRBJ2-2; TRBD2 matches at 7 bases. The CDR3 runs to 16 residues. V trimming: 1 base; J trimming: 3 bases; junction bases outside the gene matches: 6. Germline assignment: CDR1 SGDLS and CDR2 YYNGEE. The CDR3 loop is CASSVSGRADTGELFF. The CDR3 DNA reads as TGTGCCAGCAGCGTAAGTGGGAGGGCCGACACCGGGGAGCTGTTTTTT.

The V gene is TRBV7-9, the J gene TRBJ1-3; D unresolved. V lost 5 bases and J 0 bases, leaving 14 bases between the germline ends. The CDR3 loop spans 16 amino acids. Per the germline V gene, CDR1 is SEHNR and CDR2 is FQNEAQ (reference sequence). The CDR3 loop reads CASSPTTTRSGNTIYF. DNA of the CDR3: TGTGCCAGCAGCCCGACGACAACCCGCTCTGGAAACACCATATATTTT.

The chain carries TRBV5-1 and TRBJ1-1; TRBD1 matches at 9 bases. V lost 1 base, J lost 5 bases, and 9 bases stayed unmatched. Germline V gene data show CDR1 as SGHRS and CDR2 as YFSETQ. The CDR3 totals 16 residues. CDR3 sequence reads: CASSLYGTGPGTEAFF. In nucleotides, the CDR3 is TGCGCCAGCAGCTTGTATGGGACAGGGCCCGGGACTGAAGCTTTCTTT. The full variable domain, with the rest looked up from reference TRBV5-1 and TRBJ1-1, is KAGVTQTPRYLIKTRGQQVTLSCSPISGHRSVSWYQQTPGQGLQFLFEYFSETQRNKGNFPGRFSGRQFSNSRSEMNVSTLELGDSALYLCASSLYGTGPGTEAFFGQGTRLTVV.

The V gene is TRBV19, the J gene TRBJ2-1; tentatively, D is TRBD2 (5 bases). Germline V lookup: CDR1 LNHDA, CDR2 SQIVND (reference sequence). Trimming cost V 4 bases and J 7 bases, with 8 bases left between them. The CDR3 is 12 amino acids. The CDR3 nucleotides are TGTGCCAGTAGTACGACGGGGAATGAGCAGTTCTTC. It is translated as CASSTTGNEQFF.

The gene calls are TRBV2 and TRBJ1-1, with 8 nucleotides matching TRBD1. Germline assignment: CDR1 SNHLY and CDR2 FYNNEI. CDR3 length: 13 residues. Trimming at V came to 8 bases and at J to 0 bases, leaving 2 bases not matched to a gene. Written as DNA, the CDR3 is TGTGCCAGCGGGACAGGACTGAACACTGAAGCTTTCTTT. The encoded protein is CASGTGLNTEAFF. The full variable domain, in which reference TRBV2 and TRBJ1-1 provide the parts outside the CDR3, is EPEVTQTPSHQVTQMGQEVILRCVPISNHLYFYWYRQILGQKVEFLVSFYNNEISEKSEIFDDQFSVERPDGSNFTLKIRSTKLEDSAMYFCASGTGLNTEAFFGQGTRLTVV.

The chain joins TRBV3-1 (or the pseudogene TRBV3-2) to TRBJ2-1; D not resolved. The CDR3 spans 17 residues. Germline CDR1 LGHDT, CDR2 YNNKEL (reference sequence). Trimming removed 3 bases at V and 0 bases at J, with 15 bases between. The CDR3 here is CASSHDPTPSSYNEQFF. The CDR3 region has the DNA TGTGCCAGCAGCCACGACCCGACTCCGAGCTCCTACAATGAGCAGTTCTTC.